This T cell receptor beta chain emerged from a study of T cells after yellow fever vaccination. Study information: Fractions with few cells were prepared using SMART-Seq v4 Ultra Low Input.

Each CDR3 protein gets one entry after TCRdb re-called the 5' RACE reads with MiXCR. The sample lists under 200,000 distinct CDR3 sequences; approximately 9.9% were seen once. This clonotype appeared a few times. Its antigen is currently unknown. Trimming left V 4 bases short and J 8 bases short, with 18 bases between. CDR3 length equals 15 residues. The germline V gene encodes CDR1 WSHSY and CDR2 SAAADI. Study outcomes and limitations: Clonotypes appearing in both CD4 and CD8 compartments existed, and their share was small.

The chain couples TRBV10-2 to TRBJ1-5; weak D call: TRBD1 (6 bases). The source material was CD8+ T cells sorted from PBMCs, sampled 15 days after the yellow fever booster vaccination. The receptor's source is a man aged 18 to 29 who received the YFV17D yellow fever vaccine. The CDR3 sequence is CASSGNYRETEPQHF. CDR3 in DNA: TGCGCCAGCAGTGGAAATTACAGGGAAACGGAGCCCCAGCATTTT.